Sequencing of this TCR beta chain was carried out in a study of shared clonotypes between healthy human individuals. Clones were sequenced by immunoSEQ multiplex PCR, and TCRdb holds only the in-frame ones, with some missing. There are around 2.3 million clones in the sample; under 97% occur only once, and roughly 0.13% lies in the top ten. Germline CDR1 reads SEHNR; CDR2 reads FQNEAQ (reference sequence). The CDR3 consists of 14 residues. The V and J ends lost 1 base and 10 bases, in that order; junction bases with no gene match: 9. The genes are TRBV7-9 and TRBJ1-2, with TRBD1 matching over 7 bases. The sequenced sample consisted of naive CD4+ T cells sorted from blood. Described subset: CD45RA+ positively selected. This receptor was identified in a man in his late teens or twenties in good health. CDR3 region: CASSLGRGTMYYTF. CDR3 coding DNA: TGTGCCAGCAGCTTAGGCAGGGGGACCATGTACTACACCTTC.